This TCR beta chain stems from a study of shared clonotypes between healthy human individuals. Produced via immunoSEQ multiplex PCR; TCRdb's table is partial and in-frame only. This table holds around 990,000 clones, roughly 77% found once. The CDR3 covers 16 residues. Germline V CDR1 and CDR2: LNHDA, SQIVND (reference sequence). V was shortened by 6 bases and J by 2 bases, with 17 bases between the two germline ends. The clonotype was recovered from a man aged 18 to 30 in good health. Some clones in this sample may be carry-over from other donors' samples. Material for sequencing was memory CD4+ T cells from PBMCs. The subset denotes: CD45RA-negative fraction. This chain links TRBV19 with TRBJ1-3; maybe TRBD1 (5 bases). The CDR3 DNA follows: TGTGCCAGTAGCCTATCTTCGAGGGGCGCTGGAAACACCATATATTTT. This translates into CASSLSSRGAGNTIYF. The full variable domain, rest sourced from reference TRBV19 and TRBJ1-3, is DGGITQSPKYLFRKEGQNVTLSCEQNLNHDAMYWYRQDPGQGLRLIYYSQIVNDFQKGDIAEGYSVSREKKESFPLTVTSAQKNPTAFYLCASSLSSRGAGNTIYFGEGSWLTVV.